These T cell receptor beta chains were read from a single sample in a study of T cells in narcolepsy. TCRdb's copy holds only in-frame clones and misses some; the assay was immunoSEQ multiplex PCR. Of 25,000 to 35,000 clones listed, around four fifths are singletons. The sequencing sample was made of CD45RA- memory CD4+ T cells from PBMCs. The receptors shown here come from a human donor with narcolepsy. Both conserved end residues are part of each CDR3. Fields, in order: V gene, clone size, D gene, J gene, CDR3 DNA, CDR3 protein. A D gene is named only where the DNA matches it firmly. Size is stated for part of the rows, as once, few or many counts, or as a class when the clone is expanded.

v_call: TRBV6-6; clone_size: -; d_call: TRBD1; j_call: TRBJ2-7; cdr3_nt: TGTGCCAGCAGTCGACAGGGACAGTACGAGCAGTACTTC; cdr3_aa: CASSRQGQYEQYF
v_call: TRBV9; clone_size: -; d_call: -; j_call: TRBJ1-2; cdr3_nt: TGTGCCAGCAGCGGCGGGACGCCTTTTGACTATGGCTACACCTTC; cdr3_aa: CASSGGTPFDYGYTF
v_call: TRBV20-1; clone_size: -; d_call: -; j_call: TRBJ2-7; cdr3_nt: TGCAGTGCAGCCCCAGGGCGCGAGCAGTACTTC; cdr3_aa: CSAAPGREQYF
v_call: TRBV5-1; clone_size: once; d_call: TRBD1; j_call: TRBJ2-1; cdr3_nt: TGCGCCAGCAGCTCGACGGTGACAGGGGCGGGTGATGAGCAGTTCTTC; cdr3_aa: CASSSTVTGAGDEQFF
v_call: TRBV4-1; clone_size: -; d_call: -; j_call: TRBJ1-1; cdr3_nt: TGCGCCAGCAGCCAAGGACGGAGGGCCCTGAACACTGAAGCTTTCTTT; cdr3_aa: CASSQGRRALNTEAFF
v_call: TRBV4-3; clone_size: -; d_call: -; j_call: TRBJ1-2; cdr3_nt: TGCGCCAGCAGCCAAGATTCGAGGTGGACTAACTATGGCTACACCTTC; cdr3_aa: CASSQDSRWTNYGYTF
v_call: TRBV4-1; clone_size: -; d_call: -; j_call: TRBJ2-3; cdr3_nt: TGCGCCAGCAGCCCCCCACTGGAAGATACGCAGTATTTT; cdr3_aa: CASSPPLEDTQYF
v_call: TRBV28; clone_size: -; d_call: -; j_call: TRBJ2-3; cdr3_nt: TGTGCCAGCAGTTTAACGACATTACCAGCTAACACAGATACGCAGTATTTT; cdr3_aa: CASSLTTLPANTDTQYF
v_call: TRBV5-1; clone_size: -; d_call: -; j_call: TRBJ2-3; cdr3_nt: TGCGCCAGCAGCTTGGGGATCCAGGCAGATACGCAGTATTTT; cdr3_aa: CASSLGIQADTQYF
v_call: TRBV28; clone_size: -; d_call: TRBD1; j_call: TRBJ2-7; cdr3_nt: TGTGCCAGCAGCAAGACAGGGGGGTCAATGTACGAGCAGTACTTC; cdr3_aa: CASSKTGGSMYEQYF
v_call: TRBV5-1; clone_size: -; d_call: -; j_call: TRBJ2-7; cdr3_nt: TGCGCCAGCAGCAACAGGGTGACCGACGAGCAGTACTTC; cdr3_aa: CASSNRVTDEQYF
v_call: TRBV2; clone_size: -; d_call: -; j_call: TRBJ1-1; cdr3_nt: TGTGCCAGCAGCCTTGACATCTCTGAAGCTTTCTTT; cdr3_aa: CASSLDISEAFF
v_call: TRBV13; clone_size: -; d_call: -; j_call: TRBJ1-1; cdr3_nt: TGTGCCAGCAGCACCCGACAGGCGGGTGGTATGAACACTGAAGCTTTCTTT; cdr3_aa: CASSTRQAGGMNTEAFF
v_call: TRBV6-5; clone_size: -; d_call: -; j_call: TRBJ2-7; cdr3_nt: TGTGCCAGCAACAAAGGGCCTAACCCCTACGAGCAGTACTTC; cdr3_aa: CASNKGPNPYEQYF
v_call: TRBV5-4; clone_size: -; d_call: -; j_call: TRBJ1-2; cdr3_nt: TGTGCCAGCAGGGGGGGATCCGGGTACTATGGCTACACCTTC; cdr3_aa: CASRGGSGYYGYTF
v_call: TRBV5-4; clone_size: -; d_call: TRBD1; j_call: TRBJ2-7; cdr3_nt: TGTGCCAGCAGGGGGAGCCGGGACAGACCGTACGAGCAGTACTTC; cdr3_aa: CASRGSRDRPYEQYF